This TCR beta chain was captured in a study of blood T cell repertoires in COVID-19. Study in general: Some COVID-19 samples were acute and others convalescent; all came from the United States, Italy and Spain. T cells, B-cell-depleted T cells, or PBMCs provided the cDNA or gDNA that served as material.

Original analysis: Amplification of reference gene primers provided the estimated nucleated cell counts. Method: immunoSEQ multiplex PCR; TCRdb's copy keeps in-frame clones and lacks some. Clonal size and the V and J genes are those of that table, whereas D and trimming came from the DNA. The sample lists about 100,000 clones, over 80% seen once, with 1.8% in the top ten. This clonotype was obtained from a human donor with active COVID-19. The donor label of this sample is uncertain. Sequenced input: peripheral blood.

CDR3: CASSLWASGSTDTQYF. The CDR3 DNA reads TGTGCCAGCAGCTTATGGGCTAGCGGAAGCACAGATACGCAGTATTTT. The rearrangement links TRBV7-2 to TRBJ2-3; TRBD2 aligns across 7 bases. Germline CDR1 reads SGHTA; CDR2 reads FQGNSA. The J segment lost 0 bases and the V segment lost 2 bases, leaving 5 bases of the junction unmatched. The CDR3 is made up of 16 amino acids.